This T cell receptor (beta chain) was profiled in a study of cytomegalovirus exposure and HLA in healthy donors. General study findings and limits: A later analysis found most CMV-associated TCR beta chains apparently HLA-restricted. Highly shared variants forming one cluster were likely a sequencing artifact. Roughly uniform depth of sequencing across donors was assumed in presence/absence analyses.

As regards this clone: Its antigen is as yet unknown.

The PCR made use of 60 Vbeta and 13 Jbeta primers. This table comes from immunoSEQ multiplex PCR, and its TCRdb copy is limited to in-frame clones, with some not included. There are hundreds of thousands of clones in the sample; 80% to 85% occur only once, and approximately 0.71% lies in the top ten. Each of the donors was a healthy bone marrow donor. Sequenced material: PBMCs. The TCR sequence derives from a boy between 2 and 10 years old in good health and CMV-seronegative.

CDR3 DNA: TGTGCCAGCAGCGTGGACAGGAACAATCAGCCCCAGCATTTT. It codes for CASSVDRNNQPQHF. The genes are TRBV7-8 and TRBJ1-5, with 7 bases identical to TRBD1. CDR3 length: 14 residues. Germline V gene data show CDR1 as SGHVS and CDR2 as FQNEAQ. The junction had 4 bases not matched to a gene; V was cut back by 5 bases and J by 3 bases.